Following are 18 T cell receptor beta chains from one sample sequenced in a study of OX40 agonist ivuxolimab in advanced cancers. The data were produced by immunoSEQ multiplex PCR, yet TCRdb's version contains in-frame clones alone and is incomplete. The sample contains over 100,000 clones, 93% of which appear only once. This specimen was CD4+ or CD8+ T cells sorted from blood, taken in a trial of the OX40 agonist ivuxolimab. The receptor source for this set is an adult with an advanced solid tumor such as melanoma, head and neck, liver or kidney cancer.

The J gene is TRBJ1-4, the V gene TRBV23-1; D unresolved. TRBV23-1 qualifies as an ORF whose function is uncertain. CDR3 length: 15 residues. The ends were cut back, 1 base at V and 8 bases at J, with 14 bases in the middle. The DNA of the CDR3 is TGCGCCAGCAGTCAATTTTTTCGGGAAAAAGAAAAACTGTTTTTT. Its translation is CASSQFFREKEKLFF.

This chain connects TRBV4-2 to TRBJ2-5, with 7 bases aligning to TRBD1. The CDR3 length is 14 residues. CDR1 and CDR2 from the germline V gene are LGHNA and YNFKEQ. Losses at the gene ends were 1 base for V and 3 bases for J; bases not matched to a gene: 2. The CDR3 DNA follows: TGTGCCAGCAGCCAAGGACAGGGCGAAGAGACCCAGTACTTC. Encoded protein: CASSQGQGEETQYF.

In DNA, the CDR3 is TGTGCCAGCAGTACACTGTTCGGTCAGCCCCAGCATTTT. Protein: CASSTLFGQPQHF. The genes are TRBV6-1 and TRBJ1-5; D gene unclear. The CDR3 length is 13 residues. The germline V gene encodes CDR1 MNHNS and CDR2 SASEGT. Deletions cut 5 bases from V and 6 bases from J, with 11 bases between.

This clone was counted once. CDR3 loop: CASSLWRDRQYF. CDR3 DNA: TGTGCCAGCAGTCTCTGGCGGGACAGGCAGTACTTC. V and J are TRBV28 and TRBJ2-7; D might be TRBD1 (7 bases). CDR3 length: 12 amino acids. V dropped 5 bases and J dropped 9 bases, with 14 bases sitting between them. Germline V lookup: CDR1 MDHEN, CDR2 SYDVKM. Complete variable domain (other parts from reference TRBV28 and TRBJ2-7): DVKVTQSSRYLVKRTGEKVFLECVQDMDHENMFWYRQDPGLGLRLIYFSYDVKMKEKGDIPEGYSVSREKKERFSLILESASTNQTSMYLCASSLWRDRQYFGPGTRLTVT.

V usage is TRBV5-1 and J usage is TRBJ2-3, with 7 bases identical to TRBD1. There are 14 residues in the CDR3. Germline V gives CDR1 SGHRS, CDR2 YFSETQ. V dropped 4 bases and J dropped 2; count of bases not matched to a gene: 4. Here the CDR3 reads CASSRDRDTDTQYF. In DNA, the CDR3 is TGCGCCAGCAGCCGTGACAGGGACACAGATACGCAGTATTTT.

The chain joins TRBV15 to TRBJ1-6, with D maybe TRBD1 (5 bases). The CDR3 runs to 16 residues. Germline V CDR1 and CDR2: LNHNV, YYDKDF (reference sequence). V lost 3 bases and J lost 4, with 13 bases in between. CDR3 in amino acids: CATSSDRGSYNSPLHF. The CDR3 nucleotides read TGTGCCACCAGCAGCGACCGGGGCTCATATAATTCACCCCTCCACTTT.

Here the CDR3 DNA reads TGTGCCAGCAGCCAGAATTGGGGGGCGGTAAATTCACCCCTCCACTTT. This encodes CASSQNWGAVNSPLHF. The chain employs TRBV7-2 and TRBJ1-6, with a weak D call TRBD1 (6 bases). The ends were cut back, 5 bases at V and 7 bases at J, with 18 bases in the middle. Germline V gene lookup returns CDR1 SGHTA and CDR2 FQGNSA. CDR3 length: 16 amino acids.

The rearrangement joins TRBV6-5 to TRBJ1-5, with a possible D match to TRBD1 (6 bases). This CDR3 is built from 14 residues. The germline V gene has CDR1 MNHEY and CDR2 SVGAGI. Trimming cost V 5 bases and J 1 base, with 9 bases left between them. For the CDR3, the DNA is TGTGCCAGCAGTCTCCAGGGGAGCAATCAGCCCCAGCATTTT. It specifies CASSLQGSNQPQHF.

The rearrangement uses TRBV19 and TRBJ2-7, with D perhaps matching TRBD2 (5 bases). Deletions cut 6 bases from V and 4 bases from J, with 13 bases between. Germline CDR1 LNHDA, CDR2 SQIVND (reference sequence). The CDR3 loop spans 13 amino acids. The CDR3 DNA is TGTGCCAGTAGAAGGGCGGGCCGGTACGAGCAGTACTTC. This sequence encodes CASRRAGRYEQYF.

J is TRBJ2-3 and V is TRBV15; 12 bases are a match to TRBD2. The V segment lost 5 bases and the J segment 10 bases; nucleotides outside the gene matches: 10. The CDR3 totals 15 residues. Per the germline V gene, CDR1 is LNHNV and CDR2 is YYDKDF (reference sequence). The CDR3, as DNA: TGTGCCACCAGCGGCCTAGCGGGGGGGTGGCCTTCGCAGTATTTT. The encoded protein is CATSGLAGGWPSQYF.

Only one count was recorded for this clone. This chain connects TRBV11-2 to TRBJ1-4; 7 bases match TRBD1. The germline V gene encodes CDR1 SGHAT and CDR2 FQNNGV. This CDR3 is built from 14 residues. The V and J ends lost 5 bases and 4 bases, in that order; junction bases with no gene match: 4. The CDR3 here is CASSTTGVNEKLFF. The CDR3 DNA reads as TGTGCCAGCAGCACAACAGGGGTTAATGAAAAACTGTTTTTT.

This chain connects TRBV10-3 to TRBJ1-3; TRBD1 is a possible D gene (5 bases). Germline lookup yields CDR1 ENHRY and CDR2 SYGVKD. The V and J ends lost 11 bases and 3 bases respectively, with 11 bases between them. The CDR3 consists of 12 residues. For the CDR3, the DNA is TGTGCCTCAAGGGGTTATGGAAACACCATATATTTT. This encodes CASRGYGNTIYF.

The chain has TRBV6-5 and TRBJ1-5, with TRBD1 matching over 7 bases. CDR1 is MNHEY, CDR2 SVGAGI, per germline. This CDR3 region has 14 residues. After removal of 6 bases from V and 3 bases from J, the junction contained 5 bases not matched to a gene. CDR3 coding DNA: TGTGCCAGCAGCCCCGACAGGGTCAATCAGCCCCAGCATTTT. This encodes CASSPDRVNQPQHF.

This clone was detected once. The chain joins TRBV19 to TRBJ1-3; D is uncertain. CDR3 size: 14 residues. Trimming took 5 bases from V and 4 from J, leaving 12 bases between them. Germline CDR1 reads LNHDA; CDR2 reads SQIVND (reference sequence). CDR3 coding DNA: TGTGCCAGTAGTCAGTCAGGCGCCGGAAACACCATATATTTT. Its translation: CASSQSGAGNTIYF.

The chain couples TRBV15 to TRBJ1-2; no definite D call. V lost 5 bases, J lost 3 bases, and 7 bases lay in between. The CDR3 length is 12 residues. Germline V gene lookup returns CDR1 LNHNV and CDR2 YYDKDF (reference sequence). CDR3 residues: CATSERDYGYTF. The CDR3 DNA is TGTGCCACCAGCGAAAGGGACTATGGCTACACCTTC.

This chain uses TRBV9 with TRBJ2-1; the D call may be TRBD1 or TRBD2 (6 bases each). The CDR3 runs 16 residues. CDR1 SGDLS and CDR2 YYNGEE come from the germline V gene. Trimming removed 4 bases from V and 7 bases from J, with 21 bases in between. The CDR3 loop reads CASSSTGAMAGNEQFF. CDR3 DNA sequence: TGTGCCAGCAGCTCCACGGGGGCCATGGCCGGGAATGAGCAGTTCTTC.

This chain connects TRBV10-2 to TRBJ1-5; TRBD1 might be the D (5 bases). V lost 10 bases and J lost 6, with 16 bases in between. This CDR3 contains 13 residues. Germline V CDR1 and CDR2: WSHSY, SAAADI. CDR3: CATTPSGFQPQHF. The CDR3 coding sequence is TGCGCCACCACCCCCTCAGGGTTTCAGCCCCAGCATTTT.

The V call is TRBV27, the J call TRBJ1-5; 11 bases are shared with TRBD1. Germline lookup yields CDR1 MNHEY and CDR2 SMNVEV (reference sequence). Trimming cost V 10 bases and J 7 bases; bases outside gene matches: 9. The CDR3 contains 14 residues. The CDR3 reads CATRGGTGGQPQHF. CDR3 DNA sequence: TGTGCCACTCGAGGAGGGACAGGGGGGCAGCCCCAGCATTTT.